This section outlines one T cell receptor beta chain sequence together with its context. The antigen it recognizes is unknown. No qualities accompany the bases; no much larger clone lies one base away. The data were taken from a study of shared clonotypes between healthy human individuals (dated by TCRdb to about 2020). At the level of the whole study: Two women and three men aged 18 to 49 years were included in the cohort. For each donor, three plates each were used for CD4 naive and CD4 memory, two plates were used for CD8 naive, and one plate was used for CD8 memory. To estimate repertoire size and how much clonotypes are shared between individuals, the study performed deep sequencing of blood TCR repertoires from 4 to 6 healthy adults. Different laboratories and diverse techniques were used to prepare libraries and sequence TCR repertoires, to increase sequencing depth and limit assay-specific biases. Leukapheresis yielded between about 0.9 and 9 billion PBMCs per donor.

General study outcomes and caveats: Sharing across a few donors was observed for approximately 5% of naive CD4, 3.5% of naive CD8, 2.3% of memory CD4, and approximately 0.41% of memory CD8 clonotypes. Because the study included only a small number of donors, the genetic and exposure-history diversity represented was limited. Incomplete sequencing was indicated by rarefaction of sorted-subset datasets, despite the large sequencing depth. Pairwise subsampling indicated that sequencing depth was expected to affect the degree of clonotype sharing among donors. Sampling was restricted to blood, and TCR repertoires in tissue are likely to differ from TCR repertoires in blood. Naive subsets generally had larger estimated clonotype richness than memory subsets did. Compared with non-shared clonotypes, clonotypes shared by all four sorted-subset donors had higher generation probabilities.

TCR CDR3 regions were amplified from genomic DNA by multiplex PCR using the deep immunoSEQ assay. For each cell subset, the extracted genomic DNA was distributed evenly across all wells of several immunoSEQ 96-well plates, and each plate served as one replicate. For sorted subsets, 200 to 250 ng of genomic DNA, equivalent to 25,000 to 35,000 T cell genomes, went into each replicate PCR. Purified libraries were quantified with a Qubit 3.0 fluorometer, sized on a Bioanalyzer 2100, and re-quantified with the KAPA Library Quantification kit. Each immunoSEQ 96-well plate was sequenced on its own single-read 150-cycle Illumina NextSeq 550 flow cell. The published analysis was carried out like this. Because the immunoSEQ output included only junctional sequences and no quality scores, the filtering could not be the same as the filtering used for full-length reads. To assign V/J genes and CDR3, sequences were annotated using PyIR, a Python wrapper for IgBLAST v1.9, with IMGT germline references. Any read was removed if the V/J assignment was weak (E-value above 1e-6), the CDR3 was missing, or the read contained stop codons, out-of-frame junctions, or ambiguous translated residues. A V3J clonotype was defined by an identical inferred V gene, J gene, and CDR3 amino acid sequence. Percentage overlap between repertoires was calculated by dividing the number of shared unique clonotypes by the size of the smaller repertoire. RTK rarefaction, the Chao1 estimator, and Recon v2.1 estimates of unobserved clonotypes were used to assess repertoire richness. For all TCRbeta clonotypes obtained by the gDNA method from several donors, generation probabilities were computed with OLGA. The immuneACCESS repertoire file appears here via TCRdb, limited to in-frame rearrangements. These files lack a portion of the clones; in checked studies, under half of the deficit traces to unresolved V genes, and the cause of the others is not known. V and J calls and clone size come straight from that table; D and trimming were deduced from the DNA. The sample yields 550,000 to 850,000 clones; around 67% were counted once. The leading ten clones occupy approximately 1.8% of the sample.

The CDR3 starts with the cysteine, ends with the phenylalanine, and has 15 residues. Just the 45-base CDR3 DNA is kept, in frame starting at base 1. V is shortened by 0 bases, J by 0 bases, and the region joining them spans 9 bases. In the germline V gene, CDR1 corresponds to SNHLY and CDR2 to FYNNEI. Healthy HIV-negative adults with no recently reported acute infections or vaccinations were included as donors. All donors were Caucasian adults living in Nashville, Tennessee, USA. CD4+ T cells were enriched by magnetic negative selection; naive cells were then positively selected on CD45RA, and the negative fraction formed the memory subset. Blood was obtained by leukapheresis, after which PBMCs were separated by Ficoll-Histopaque density gradient centrifugation and cryopreserved in liquid nitrogen vapor phase. Purity and quantity of every magnetically sorted T cell population were checked by analytical flow cytometry. Genomic DNA was isolated from every sorted fraction and measured by UV absorbance on a Nanodrop 2000c.

The TCR originated in a young woman in good health. The sample was memory CD4+ T cells sorted from blood. According to the study, the label for this sample's cell subset or site signals: CD45RA-negative fraction. The sequence joins TRBV2 to TRBJ2-7; the D gene lacks a confident call. CDR3 sequence: CASSEAGFSSYEQYF. The base sequence is TGTGCCAGCAGTGAAGCGGGATTTAGCTCCTACGAGCAGTACTTC.